This T cell receptor (beta chain) was retrieved from a study of T-cell memory formation after mild COVID-19. The CDR3 sequence is 15 residues long. Trimming removed 6 bases at V and 4 bases at J, with 18 bases between. This clonotype appeared many times. TCRdb passed the 5' RACE reads through MiXCR, listing each CDR3 protein once. Of about 320,000 distinct CDR3 sequences in the sample, around an eighth were seen once. The clonotype originates from a man between 18 and 29 years old who had mild COVID-19 (a few samples of this study predate the infection). Cell type and time point are not known. Sequenced material: PBMCs or a T cell subset sorted from them (not recorded which). This chain uses TRBV12-3 or TRBV12-4 with TRBJ1-2; maybe TRBD1 (5 bases). In DNA, the CDR3 is TGTGCCAGCAGCTCCATGCAGGGTGACGCCTATGGCTACACCTTC. Its protein is CASSSMQGDAYGYTF.